This T cell receptor beta chain emerged from a study of blood T cell repertoires in COVID-19. The wider study: COVID-19 samples from acute and convalescent phases originated in the United States, Italy and Spain. Nucleic acid was either cDNA or gDNA, and it came from T cells, B-cell-depleted T cells, or PBMCs.

After removal of 6 bases from V and 4 bases from J, the junction contained 10 bases not matched to a gene. The CDR3 spans 15 residues. The germline V gene has CDR1 WSHSY and CDR2 SAAADI. Authors' data handling: Estimation of nucleated cell counts was performed using reference gene primer amplification. Sequenced by immunoSEQ multiplex PCR; TCRdb stores in-frame clones only, minus some. Clonal size and the V and J genes are those of that table, whereas D and trimming came from the DNA. This table holds hundreds of thousands of clones, over 70% found once. The rearrangement joins TRBV10-2 to TRBJ2-7; TRBD1 aligns across 9 bases. The TCR originated in a middle-aged woman who had recovered from COVID-19. Sample: peripheral blood. The CDR3 here is CASSRDRASRYEQYF. Here the CDR3 DNA reads TGCGCCAGCAGCCGGGACAGGGCTTCGCGATACGAGCAGTACTTC.